The 16 T cell receptor beta chains below all came from one sample that was sequenced in a study of cytomegalovirus exposure and HLA in healthy donors (dated by TCRdb to the late 2010s). Libraries were constructed by the immunoSEQ multiplex PCR assay. For the multiplex PCR, a mixture combining 60 forward primers for TCR Vbeta segments and 13 reverse primers for TCR Jbeta segments was used. Here the immuneACCESS table is served through TCRdb, limited to in-frame sequences with V and J called. Missing clones are a known gap in these copies; in checked studies unresolved V genes cover under half, and the rest lacks a known reason. For this sample the table gives 160,000 or so clones, of which roughly 80% were detected only once. The ten most abundant clones make up approximately 4.5% of the sample. Sequenced: PBMCs. These receptors originate from a man aged 30-40 years in good health and CMV-seronegative.

This clone was picked up one time. This chain joins TRBV4-3 and TRBJ2-6; D might be TRBD2 (5 bases). The CDR3 contains 17 residues. V shed 2 bases and J shed 7 bases, with 18 bases lying between them. Germline values: CDR1 LGHNA, CDR2 YSLEER. The CDR3 sequence is CASSQLRVMTGANVLTF. The CDR3 DNA sequence: TGCGCCAGCAGCCAATTGCGGGTTATGACCGGAGCCAACGTCCTGACTTTC.

V usage is TRBV2 and J usage is TRBJ1-1; D remains unclear. The CDR3 is 11 amino acids. V dropped 5 bases and J dropped 5 bases, with 6 bases sitting between them. CDR1 is SNHLY, CDR2 FYNNEI, per germline. The chain's CDR3 is CASSLPTEAFF. In DNA, the CDR3 is TGTGCCAGCAGTCTACCGACTGAAGCTTTCTTT.

To note about this clone: The junction shows a germline mismatch at one end, possibly a read error. The gene calls are TRBV7-9 and TRBJ1-1, with D maybe TRBD1 (5 bases). The CDR3 is 12 residues long. CDR1 is SEHNR and CDR2 is FQNEAQ in the germline V gene (reference sequence). The DNA for the CDR3 is TGTTCCAGCAGGCAAGGGGACACTGAAGCTTTCTTT. It is translated as CSSRQGDTEAFF.

The V and J genes are TRBV4-1 and TRBJ2-7; the match to TRBD1 covers 9 bases. The germline V gene encodes CDR1 MGHRA and CDR2 YSYEKL. The CDR3 runs 14 residues. Losses at the gene ends were 5 bases for V and 2 bases for J; bases not matched to a gene: 4. CDR3: CASSGRDRAYEQYF. As DNA, the CDR3 is TGCGCCAGCAGCGGCCGGGACAGGGCCTACGAGCAGTACTTC.

The chain links TRBV27 to TRBJ2-1; 12 bases are a match to TRBD2. This CDR3 comprises 17 residues. V lost 2 bases and J lost 10; bases outside the gene matches: 12. The germline V gene has CDR1 MNHEY and CDR2 SMNVEV (reference sequence). The DNA of the CDR3 is TGTGCCAGCAGTTTAGCGATGACTAGCGGGAGTCTCCGGGAGCAGTTCTTC. The encoded protein is CASSLAMTSGSLREQFF.

The V and J genes are TRBV27 and TRBJ2-7, with D possibly TRBD2 on 5 matching bases. In germline, CDR1 is MNHEY, CDR2 SMNVEV (reference sequence). Trimming removed 0 bases at V and 5 bases at J, with 14 bases between. The CDR3 is made up of 15 amino acids. The CDR3 reads CASSLSNGLGNEQYF. DNA of the CDR3: TGTGCCAGCAGTTTATCTAACGGACTCGGGAACGAGCAGTACTTC.

V usage is TRBV7-8 and J usage is TRBJ2-7; 9 positions agree with TRBD1. Losses at the gene ends were 6 bases for V and 1 base for J; bases not matched to a gene: 4. The CDR3 has 14 residues. The germline CDR1 and CDR2 sequences are SGHVS and FQNEAQ. The CDR3 DNA sequence: TGTGCCAGCAGACGAGGGACAGGGTCCTACGAGCAGTACTTC. Translated, it gives CASRRGTGSYEQYF. Full variable domain (outside the CDR3, taken from reference TRBV7-8 and TRBJ2-7): GAGVSQSPRYKVAKRGQDVALRCDPISGHVSLFWYQQALGQGPEFLTYFQNEAQLDKSGLPSDRFFAERPEGSVSTLKIQRTQQEDSAVYLCASRRGTGSYEQYFGPGTRLTVT.

This chain uses TRBV7-8 with TRBJ2-1; TRBD1 agrees at 7 bases. The CDR3 covers 12 residues. Looked up from germline, CDR1 is SGHVS and CDR2 is FQNEAQ. V lost 5 bases and J lost 8; bases outside the gene matches: 3. In nucleotides, the CDR3 is TGTGCCAGCAGCCACAGGGGCGATGAGCAGTTCTTC. It encodes CASSHRGDEQFF.

A note on this clone: One end of the junction fails to match germline, which may point to a read error. V usage is TRBV5-4 and J usage is TRBJ2-3; TRBD1 agrees at 8 bases. The CDR3 runs 16 residues. Germline V gives CDR1 SGHNT, CDR2 YYREEE (reference sequence). The CDR3 coding sequence is TGTGCCAGCAGTTTGGGGGACAGGTTAAACACAGATACGCAGTATTTT. This encodes CASSLGDRLNTDTQYF.

About this clone itself: No conserved phenylalanine or tryptophan is present at the end of the CDR3, so a read error is the likely explanation. It is unclear where the CDR3 begins or ends on the DNA, so no DNA is shown, and the CDR3 is as TCRdb lists it. The chain recombines TRBV7-9 with TRBJ2-7; the D segment call TRBD1 is taken from the table without a DNA check. The CDR3 contains 13 residues when both ends are counted. Germline loops: CDR1 SEHNR, CDR2 FQNEAQ (reference sequence). CDR3 region: CASSLGGTGLLYS.

The chain uses TRBV19 and TRBJ1-2; 8 bases match TRBD1. Trimming at V came to 5 bases and at J to 4 bases, leaving 6 bases not matched to a gene. The CDR3 contains 14 residues. Germline V CDR1 and CDR2: LNHDA, SQIVND (reference sequence). CDR3 nucleotide sequence: TGTGCCAGTAGTGCAGGACAGGGCGTCTATGGCTACACCTTC. It translates to CASSAGQGVYGYTF. Drawing the rest from reference TRBV19 and TRBJ1-2, the complete variable domain is DGGITQSPKYLFRKEGQNVTLSCEQNLNHDAMYWYRQDPGQGLRLIYYSQIVNDFQKGDIAEGYSVSREKKESFPLTVTSAQKNPTAFYLCASSAGQGVYGYTFGSGTRLTVV.

This sequence joins TRBV27 and TRBJ1-2; the D gene is possibly TRBD1 (6 bases). The CDR3 is made up of 12 amino acids. V was clipped by 5 bases and J by 4 bases, with 8 bases between them. The V gene's germline CDR1 is MNHEY and CDR2 SMNVEV (reference sequence). In nucleotides, the CDR3 is TGTGCCAGCAGTCCGGACAGCTATGGCTACACCTTC. This sequence encodes CASSPDSYGYTF.

Only one count was recorded for this clone. This chain joins TRBV11-3 and TRBJ2-1; maybe TRBD2 (6 bases). Germline CDR1 SGHNT, CDR2 YENEEA. Trimming stripped 5 bases from V and 9 bases from J, with 17 bases between. CDR3 length: 14 residues. The CDR3 nucleotides are TGTGCCAGCAGCCCCACTCTAGCGTCTGGTGAGCAGTTCTTC. Encoded protein: CASSPTLASGEQFF.

The chain carries TRBV9 and TRBJ1-4; maybe TRBD1 (5 bases). V lost 3 bases to trimming and J lost 4 bases, with 13 bases between them. The CDR3 extends over 15 amino acids. Germline V gene lookup returns CDR1 SGDLS and CDR2 YYNGEE. CDR3: CASSGGNRYNEKLFF. Written as DNA, the CDR3 is TGTGCCAGCAGCGGGGGAAACAGGTATAATGAAAAACTGTTTTTT. Full variable domain (remainder filled in from reference TRBV9 and TRBJ1-4): DSGVTQTPKHLITATGQRVTLRCSPRSGDLSVYWYQQSLDQGLQFLIQYYNGEERAKGNILERFSAQQFPDLHSELNLSSLELGDSALYFCASSGGNRYNEKLFFGSGTQLSVL.

The chain employs TRBV5-6 and TRBJ2-7, with 9 positions matching TRBD1. The V gene end was trimmed by 0 bases and the J gene end by 6 bases; junction bases not matched to a gene: 1. CDR1 SGHDT and CDR2 YYEEEE come from the germline V gene. The length of the CDR3 is 13 residues. The CDR3 DNA reads as TGTGCCAGCAGCTTGGGGACAGGGGCCGAGCAGTACTTC. Its translation: CASSLGTGAEQYF.

The genes are TRBV28 and TRBJ2-2, with D possibly being TRBD1 (6 bases). V was cut by 6 bases and J by 4 bases, with 12 bases left in between. The CDR3 is 14 residues long. Germline V lookup: CDR1 MDHEN, CDR2 SYDVKM. CDR3: CASRSRGGTGELFF. The DNA of the CDR3 is TGTGCCAGCAGAAGCAGGGGTGGCACCGGGGAGCTGTTTTTT. The full variable domain, in which reference TRBV28 and TRBJ2-2 provide the parts outside the CDR3, is DVKVTQSSRYLVKRTGEKVFLECVQDMDHENMFWYRQDPGLGLRLIYFSYDVKMKEKGDIPEGYSVSREKKERFSLILESASTNQTSMYLCASRSRGGTGELFFGEGSRLTVL.